This TCR beta chain was obtained from a study of T cells in Graves' hyperthyroidism and ophthalmopathy. The V gene's germline CDR1 is KGHDR and CDR2 SFDVKD. The CDR3 contains 15 residues. V was clipped by 4 bases and J by 5 bases, with 14 bases between them. This clonotype was recorded many times. RNA transcripts yielded amplified TCR beta CDR3 regions. HTBI primers were the set used in a first-round RT-PCR of the TCR CDR3. A single record per CDR3 protein comes from TCRdb applying MiXCR to the multiplex PCR reads. The sample yields about 560,000 distinct CDR3 sequences, around 45% seen once. The chain joins TRBV24-1 to TRBJ1-5; D possibly corresponds to TRBD1 (6 bases). This receptor was obtained from a woman younger than 35 with Graves' hyperthyroidism. The sequenced material came from peripheral blood or thyroid tissue (not recorded which). The CDR3 DNA reads as TGTGCCACCAGTGACCGGACAGAAGGCCATCAGCCCCAGCATTTT. This gives the protein CATSDRTEGHQPQHF.